Presented here are 24 T cell receptor beta chains from one specimen sequenced in a study of graft-versus-host responses after intestinal transplantation. Sequenced by immunoSEQ multiplex PCR; TCRdb stores in-frame clones only, minus some. Of about 97,000 clones in the sample, about nine tenths were seen once. The sequenced sample was PBMCs, obtained about 450 days after intestinal transplant. These receptors originate from a human patient who received an intestinal transplant, so some T cells may come from the graft donor.

The chain's CDR3 is CASSVGGAHSNQPQHF. The CDR3 DNA is TGTGCCAGCAGTGTCGGGGGTGCCCACAGCAATCAGCCCCAGCATTTT. The chain recombines TRBV6-1 with TRBJ1-5; possible D gene TRBD1, 5 bases. Germline V gives CDR1 MNHNS, CDR2 SASEGT. The CDR3 is 16 amino acids. Trimming pared 4 bases from V and 1 base from J, leaving 14 bases between.

The rearrangement joins TRBV9 to TRBJ1-1; 7 nucleotides line up with TRBD1. V was pared by 0 bases and J by 4 bases, with 6 bases of the junction left unmatched. CDR3 length equals 15 residues. Germline V gene lookup returns CDR1 SGDLS and CDR2 YYNGEE. The CDR3 region has the DNA TGTGCCAGCAGCGTAGGGCCAGGGGGTTTCACTGAAGCTTTCTTT. Amino acids: CASSVGPGGFTEAFF.

This clone appeared a single time. This sequence joins TRBV5-1 and TRBJ2-7; no clear D gene. There are 13 residues in the CDR3. V shed 4 bases and J shed 2 bases, with 10 bases lying between them. Germline lookup yields CDR1 SGHRS and CDR2 YFSETQ. The CDR3 spells CASSADKAYEQYF. The CDR3 DNA sequence: TGCGCCAGCAGCGCCGACAAAGCCTACGAGCAGTACTTC.

This clone was recorded a few times. The chain couples TRBV6-6 to TRBJ1-3; no firm D call. The germline V and J ends were trimmed by 0 bases and 3 bases, with 6 bases remaining between them. This CDR3 spans 14 amino acids. The V gene's germline CDR1 is MNHNY and CDR2 SVGAGI (reference sequence). The CDR3 loop is CASSYSSSGNTIYF. The CDR3 region has the DNA TGTGCCAGCAGTTACTCGAGCAGTGGAAACACCATATATTTT.

This chain connects TRBV11-2 to TRBJ1-1; no firm D call. With 1 base removed from V and 1 base from J, the gap between germline ends came to 10 bases. The CDR3 loop spans 15 amino acids. CDR1 and CDR2 from the germline V gene are SGHAT and FQNNGV. DNA of the CDR3: TGTGCCAGCAGCTTAGGGGCCGGGGAGAACACTGAAGCTTTCTTT. It is translated as CASSLGAGENTEAFF.

J is TRBJ1-2 and V is TRBV4-1; possibly TRBD1 for D (6 bases). The CDR3 totals 15 residues. Trimming shortened V by 4 bases and J by 1 base, and 13 bases separated the two germline ends. CDR1 and CDR2 from the germline V gene are MGHRA and YSYEKL. The CDR3 DNA follows: TGCGCCAGCAGCCGCAACGCGGACAGTAACTATGGCTACACCTTC. The encoded protein is CASSRNADSNYGYTF.

The chain couples TRBV18 to TRBJ1-1, with 11 bases fitting TRBD1. With V trimmed by 2 bases and J by 1 base, 3 bases remained unmatched. This CDR3 comprises 16 residues. Germline CDR1 KGHSH, CDR2 LQKENI. CDR3 sequence: CASSPWTGGGNTEAFF. The CDR3 region has the DNA TGTGCCAGCTCACCATGGACAGGGGGCGGGAACACTGAAGCTTTCTTT.

Here the CDR3 DNA reads TGTGCCAGCAGCAGTTGGACAGGGATGGGCGAGCAGTACTTC. It specifies CASSSWTGMGEQYF. The chain employs TRBV21-1 and TRBJ2-7; the tabulated D call, TRBD1, remains unverified against the DNA. TRBV21-1 is a recognized pseudogene. CDR3 length: 14 amino acids.

The V and J genes are TRBV2 and TRBJ1-1; maybe TRBD1 (6 bases). The germline gives CDR1 SNHLY, CDR2 FYNNEI. V shed 5 bases and J shed 3 bases, with 16 bases lying between them. This CDR3 spans 15 amino acids. CDR3 protein: CASSTGTHVDTEAFF. The DNA for the CDR3 is TGTGCCAGCAGTACCGGGACACACGTCGACACTGAAGCTTTCTTT.

The chain uses TRBV12-5 and TRBJ1-1; 7 bases line up with TRBD1. This CDR3 has 19 amino acids. Losses at the gene ends were 0 bases for V and 1 base for J; bases not matched to a gene: 14. Germline CDR1 LGHNT, CDR2 FRNRAP. The CDR3 sequence is CASGLVVAGGRLGNTEAFF. In DNA form, the CDR3 reads TGTGCTAGTGGTTTGGTAGTGGCAGGGGGACGTTTAGGGAACACTGAAGCTTTCTTT.

The genes are TRBV7-9 and TRBJ1-1, with TRBD1 as a possible D gene (6 bases). The CDR3 is 16 amino acids. CDR1 is SEHNR and CDR2 is FQNEAQ in the germline V gene (reference sequence). V was trimmed by 5 bases and J by 2 bases, leaving 18 bases between them. The CDR3 here is CASSPPVGGRNTEAFF. CDR3 in DNA: TGTGCCAGCAGCCCGCCGGTGGGGGGCCGTAACACTGAAGCTTTCTTT.

This chain connects TRBV5-1 to TRBJ2-1; the D gene is possibly TRBD1 (5 bases). The CDR3 totals 16 residues. V was shortened by 0 bases and J by 5 bases, with 15 bases between the two germline ends. Germline V gene data show CDR1 as SGHRS and CDR2 as YFSETQ. The CDR3 DNA reads as TGCGCCAGCAGCTTGGCCGGGCAGGGTGCGGACAATGAGCAGTTCTTC. As protein: CASSLAGQGADNEQFF.

The chain recombines TRBV6-1 with TRBJ1-2; 8 bases match TRBD1. Trimming at V came to 4 bases and at J to 3 bases, leaving 19 bases not matched to a gene. Looked up from germline, CDR1 is MNHNS and CDR2 is SASEGT. The CDR3 loop spans 19 amino acids. CDR3 sequence reads: CASSASGTGPGYNYYGYTF. The DNA for the CDR3 is TGTGCCAGCAGTGCTTCCGGGACAGGACCGGGGTATAATTACTATGGCTACACCTTC.

This clone showed up just once. The V gene is TRBV9, the J gene TRBJ2-3; 9 bases fit TRBD2. This CDR3 contains 17 residues. Germline V gene lookup returns CDR1 SGDLS and CDR2 YYNGEE. The V gene end was trimmed by 0 bases and the J gene end by 2 bases; junction bases not matched to a gene: 7. The CDR3 spells CASSVGTTSGLTDTQYF. The CDR3 DNA follows: TGTGCCAGCAGCGTAGGGACGACTAGCGGCCTCACAGATACGCAGTATTTT.

Details on this clone: The same CDR3 arises from other DNA sequences in this sample as well. The rearrangement joins TRBV9 to TRBJ2-7; D is unresolved. Germline CDR1 is SGDLS and CDR2 is YYNGEE. V was trimmed by 3 bases and J by 7 bases, leaving 8 bases between them. This CDR3 contains 11 residues. The chain's CDR3 is CASSDGSEQYF. The CDR3 nucleotides read TGTGCCAGCAGCGACGGTAGTGAGCAGTACTTC.

V and J are TRBV5-1 and TRBJ1-1; D gene ambiguous. This CDR3 has 14 residues. Deletions cut 6 bases from V and 4 bases from J, with 16 bases between. CDR1 is SGHRS and CDR2 is YFSETQ in the germline V gene. The CDR3 here is CASNIRPTTTEAFF. DNA of the CDR3: TGCGCCAGCAATATCCGACCGACAACCACTGAAGCTTTCTTT. Drawing the rest from reference TRBV5-1 and TRBJ1-1, the complete variable domain is KAGVTQTPRYLIKTRGQQVTLSCSPISGHRSVSWYQQTPGQGLQFLFEYFSETQRNKGNFPGRFSGRQFSNSRSEMNVSTLELGDSALYLCASNIRPTTTEAFFGQGTRLTVV.

V usage is TRBV2 and J usage is TRBJ2-1; 7 nucleotides agree with TRBD1. Germline CDR1 and CDR2: SNHLY and FYNNEI. This CDR3 region has 15 residues. Trimming took 9 bases from V and 2 from J; bases not matched to a gene: 10. The CDR3 sequence is CASTRKGAPYNEQFF. DNA of the CDR3: TGTGCCAGTACCAGAAAGGGGGCCCCCTACAATGAGCAGTTCTTC.

V and J are TRBV2 and TRBJ1-1; D is unresolved. From germline, CDR1 is SNHLY and CDR2 FYNNEI. V lost 8 bases and J lost 0, with 10 bases in between. This CDR3 is built from 13 residues. CDR3 coding DNA: TGTGCCAGCGAGGGAAATTTGAACACTGAAGCTTTCTTT. It specifies CASEGNLNTEAFF.

This chain uses TRBV9 with TRBJ1-1; D gene ambiguous. The CDR3 extends over 13 amino acids. CDR1 and CDR2 from the germline V gene are SGDLS and YYNGEE. V was shortened by 2 bases and J by 6 bases, with 11 bases between the two germline ends. The CDR3, as DNA: TGTGCCAGCAGCGTTTCGGGCTCAGCTGAAGCTTTCTTT. Its protein product is CASSVSGSAEAFF.

V usage is TRBV6-1 and J usage is TRBJ2-7; TRBD1 agrees at 8 bases. Trimming at V came to 5 bases and at J to 4 bases, leaving 7 bases not matched to a gene. The CDR3 extends over 14 amino acids. The germline gives CDR1 MNHNS, CDR2 SASEGT. CDR3 sequence reads: CASSKQGVVYEQYF. In DNA form, the CDR3 reads TGTGCCAGCAGTAAACAGGGGGTAGTATACGAGCAGTACTTC.

The chain joins TRBV27 to TRBJ2-3; 9 bases map to TRBD2. The CDR3 consists of 14 residues. V trimming: 10 bases; J trimming: 4 bases; junction bases outside the gene matches: 9. Germline CDR1 is MNHEY and CDR2 is SMNVEV (reference sequence). The CDR3: CAIWGGGAPDTQYF. CDR3 coding DNA: TGTGCCATATGGGGCGGGGGGGCCCCAGATACGCAGTATTTT.

The rearrangement joins TRBV2 to TRBJ2-5; TRBD2 matches at 7 bases. Judging by the DNA end, TRBJ2-7 fits better; the J call may be wrong. The CDR3 runs 16 residues. Per the germline V gene, CDR1 is SNHLY and CDR2 is FYNNEI. The DNA for the CDR3 is TGTGCCAGCGGGCGCCCTCGCGGGGGACGGGTTTACGAGCAGTACTTC. Amino acid sequence: CASGRPRGGRVYEQYF.

V gene TRBV11-2 combines with J gene TRBJ1-1; D is possibly TRBD1 (6 bases). V was pared by 6 bases and J by 3 bases, with 11 bases between. From germline, CDR1 is SGHAT and CDR2 FQNNGV. CDR3 size: 13 residues. The CDR3 is CASRGGRDTEAFF. The CDR3 DNA reads as TGTGCCAGCAGAGGGGGGAGGGACACTGAAGCTTTCTTT.

Details on this clone: Other DNA sequences within the sample encode an identical CDR3. The chain employs TRBV18 and TRBJ1-4; TRBD1 matches 11 bases. This CDR3 is built from 15 residues. CDR1 is KGHSH and CDR2 is LQKENI in the germline V gene. V lost 6 bases to trimming and J lost 7 bases; unmatched junction nucleotides: 7. The CDR3 here is CASSRGQGAGEKLFF. For the CDR3, the DNA is TGTGCCAGCTCCAGAGGACAGGGGGCAGGTGAAAAACTGTTTTTT.